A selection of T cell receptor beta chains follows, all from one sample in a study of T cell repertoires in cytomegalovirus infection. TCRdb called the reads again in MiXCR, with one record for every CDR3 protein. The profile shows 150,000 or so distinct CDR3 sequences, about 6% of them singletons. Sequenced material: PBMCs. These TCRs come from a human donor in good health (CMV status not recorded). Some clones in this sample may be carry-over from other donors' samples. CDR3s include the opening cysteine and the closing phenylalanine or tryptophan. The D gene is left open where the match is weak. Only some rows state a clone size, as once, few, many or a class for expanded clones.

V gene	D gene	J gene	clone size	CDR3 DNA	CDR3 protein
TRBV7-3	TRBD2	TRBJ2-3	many	TGTGCCAGCAGCCTCAGCGGGGGGGCCGTCACAACAGATACGCAGTATTTT	CASSLSGGAVTTDTQYF
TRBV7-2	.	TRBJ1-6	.	TGTGCCAGCAGCCCCGGGACCCCAGGATCACCCCTCCACTTT	CASSPGTPGSPLHF
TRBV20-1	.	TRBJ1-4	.	TGCAGTGGGATGGAGGGTGAAAAACTGTTTTTT	CSGMEGEKLFF
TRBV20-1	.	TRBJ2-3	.	TGCAGTGCTAGATCCCGACTACCTCTTAGGGATACGCAGTATTTT	CSARSRLPLRDTQYF
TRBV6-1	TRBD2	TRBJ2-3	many	TGTGCCAGTAAGCGGGGGGGCCGATTGGAGCTCGAAGATACGCAGTATTTT	CASKRGGRLELEDTQYF
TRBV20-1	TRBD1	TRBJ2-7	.	TGCAGTGCTAGAAGGGCGAGGTTGGGGACAGGCACACCCTACGAGCAGTACTTC	CSARRARLGTGTPYEQYF
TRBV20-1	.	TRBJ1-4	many	TGCAGTGCTAGAGACAGTTCCTTGAATGAAAAACTGTTTTTT	CSARDSSLNEKLFF
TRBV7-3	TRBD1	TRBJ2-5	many	TGTGCCAGCAGCCCGACAGGGCTAATCCAAGAGACCCAGTACTTC	CASSPTGLIQETQYF
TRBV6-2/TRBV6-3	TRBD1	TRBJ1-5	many	TGTGCCAGCAGTTCGGGACAGGGGTACAATCAGCCCCAGCATTTT	CASSSGQGYNQPQHF
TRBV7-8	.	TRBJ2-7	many	TGTGCCAGTAGGGCTGGTAACTACGAGCAGTACTTC	CASRAGNYEQYF
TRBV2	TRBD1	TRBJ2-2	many	TGTGCCAGCAGTGTATGGACAGGGACCGGGGAGCTGTTTTTT	CASSVWTGTGELFF
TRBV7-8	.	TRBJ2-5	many	TGTGCCAGCAGGGCTCGACTGGCGTGGGAGACCCAGTACTTC	CASRARLAWETQYF
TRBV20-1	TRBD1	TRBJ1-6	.	TGCAGTGCTAGAGATGGCCGGGACAGTTTTACCCTCCACTTT	CSARDGRDSFTLHF
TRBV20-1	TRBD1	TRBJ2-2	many	TGCCCGGAGGGGGACAGGTCGCCCCCCGGGGAGCTGTTTTTT	CPEGDRSPPGELFF
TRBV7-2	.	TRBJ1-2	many	TGTGCCAGCAGCCTAGGCCATCTGGGTGGCTACACCTTC	CASSLGHLGGYTF
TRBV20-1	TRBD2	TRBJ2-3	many	TGCAGTGCTAGACTAGCGGGGTCAGATACGCAGTATTTT	CSARLAGSDTQYF
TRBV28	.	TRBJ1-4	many	TGTGCCAGCAGTTTAGGGGTTTTGGGAAGCTCTAATGAAAAACTGTTTTTT	CASSLGVLGSSNEKLFF
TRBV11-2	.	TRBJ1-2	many	TGTGCCAGCAGCTTAGTCTTGGCCGGGTACTATGGCTACACCTTC	CASSLVLAGYYGYTF
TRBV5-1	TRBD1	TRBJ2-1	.	TGCGCCAGCAGTCCGGGACAGACCTGCAATGAGCAGTTCTTC	CASSPGQTCNEQFF
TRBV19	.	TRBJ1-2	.	TGTGCCAGTAGTATCGCTTCTGGCTACACCTTC	CASSIASGYTF
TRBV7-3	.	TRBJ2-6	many	TGTGCCAGCAGCTTATCGGGGAAACGCCCCTCTGGGGCCAACGTCCTGACTTTC	CASSLSGKRPSGANVLTF
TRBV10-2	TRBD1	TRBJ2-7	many	TGCGCCAGCAGTACCGGGACAGGGTTGAGCGAGCAGTACTTC	CASSTGTGLSEQYF
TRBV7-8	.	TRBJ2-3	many	TGTGCCAGCAGCCCACATGAGGTCACAGATACGCAGTATTTT	CASSPHEVTDTQYF
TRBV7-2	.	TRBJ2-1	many	TGTGCCAGCAGCTTAGTGGGGGGCAGGGGGTTGGATGAGCAGTTCTTC	CASSLVGGRGLDEQFF